One sample yielded the 25 T cell receptor beta chains listed below, sequenced in a study of yellow fever vaccine responses in identical twins. TCRdb used MiXCR to reprocess the RT-PCR reads, holding one entry per CDR3 protein. The table shows some 1,200 distinct CDR3 sequences, with roughly 79% occurring only once. The sample consisted of T cells from blood (PBMCs), unsorted or a sorted subset (not recorded which), taken before or after yellow fever vaccination (not recorded which). These receptors all stem from a female donor who received the yellow fever vaccine.

The gene calls are TRBV13 and TRBJ2-1; TRBD1 or TRBD2 may be the D gene (5 bases each). Germline V gene data show CDR1 as PRHDT and CDR2 as FYEKMQ (reference sequence). The V gene lost 5 bases and the J gene lost 7 bases, with 15 bases spanning the gap. The CDR3 loop spans 14 amino acids. As DNA, the CDR3 is TGTGCCAGCAGCGCCACCGGGGCCTCAAATGAGCAGTTCTTC. Encoded protein: CASSATGASNEQFF. The whole variable domain, remainder taken from reference TRBV13 and TRBJ2-1, is AAGVIQSPRHLIKEKRETATLKCYPIPRHDTVYWYQQGPGQDPQFLISFYEKMQSDKGSIPDRFSAQQFSDYHSELNMSSLELGDSALYFCASSATGASNEQFFGPGTRLTVL.

This rearrangement joins TRBV6-1 to TRBJ1-5; D unresolved. Trimming took off 10 bases at V and 4 bases at J, with 11 bases between the two ends. Germline V CDR1 and CDR2: MNHNS, SASEGT. The CDR3 has 12 amino acids. The CDR3 DNA reads TGTGCCATCGGAGAGACGAATCAGCCCCAGCATTTT. It yields the protein CAIGETNQPQHF.

V is TRBV2 and J is TRBJ1-5; maybe TRBD1 (6 bases). The CDR3 contains 13 residues. Germline values: CDR1 SNHLY, CDR2 FYNNEI. V gave up 7 bases and J gave up 6 bases, with 13 bases separating them. DNA of the CDR3: TGTGCCAGCAACCGACAGACAGGTCAGCCCCAGCATTTT. Its protein is CASNRQTGQPQHF.

The rearrangement links TRBV7-2 to TRBJ1-4; 7 bases fit TRBD1. The CDR3 loop spans 15 amino acids. The V and J ends lost 5 bases and 4 bases, in that order; junction bases with no gene match: 7. Germline V lookup: CDR1 SGHTA, CDR2 FQGNSA. The CDR3 protein is CASSQKQGYNEKLFF. CDR3 sequence (DNA): TGTGCCAGCAGCCAAAAACAGGGGTATAATGAAAAACTGTTTTTT. Combining the CDR3 with reference TRBV7-2 and TRBJ1-4 gives the whole variable domain GAGVSQSPSNKVTEKGKDVELRCDPISGHTALYWYRQSLGQGLEFLIYFQGNSAPDKSGLPSDRFSAERTGGSVSTLTIQRTQQEDSAVYLCASSQKQGYNEKLFFGSGTQLSVL.

V is TRBV11-3 and J is TRBJ2-1, with D possibly being TRBD1 or TRBD2 (6 bases each). Trimming pared 3 bases from V and 5 bases from J, leaving 11 bases between. This CDR3 has 14 residues. Per germline, CDR1 SGHNT and CDR2 YENEEA. CDR3 bases: TGTGCCAGCAGCTTGGGGGGCGCGCACAATGAGCAGTTCTTC. Translated, it gives CASSLGGAHNEQFF.

This clonotype showed up just once. The chain links TRBV12-3 or TRBV12-4 to TRBJ1-1, with D hard to call. The V and J ends lost 6 bases and 2 bases respectively, with 10 bases between them. The CDR3 length is 13 residues. The CDR3 protein is CASSSPANTEAFF. CDR3 nucleotide sequence: TGTGCCAGCAGCTCCCCCGCTAACACTGAAGCTTTCTTT.

V gene TRBV11-1 combines with J gene TRBJ2-1; D is uncertain. The CDR3 consists of 16 residues. Per the germline V gene, CDR1 is SGHAT and CDR2 is FQDESV (reference sequence). Trimming took 1 base from V and 7 from J, leaving 17 bases between them. This CDR3 is CASSLDVYLGSNEQFF. The CDR3, as DNA: TGTGCCAGCAGCTTAGATGTCTACCTTGGATCGAATGAGCAGTTCTTC.

The chain recombines TRBV4-1 with TRBJ2-7; D is ambiguous. The germline V gene has CDR1 MGHRA and CDR2 YSYEKL. Trimming took 1 base from V and 4 from J, leaving 17 bases between them. This CDR3 is built from 16 residues. The CDR3 here is CASSQVALQAQYEQYF. CDR3 nucleotide sequence: TGCGCCAGCAGCCAAGTCGCTCTGCAGGCCCAGTACGAGCAGTACTTC.

The chain uses TRBV15 and TRBJ2-7; D unclear. The germline gives CDR1 LNHNV, CDR2 YYDKDF (reference sequence). Between the trimmed V and J ends, which lost 3 bases and 4 bases, there was a span of 10 bases. The CDR3 has 13 residues. CDR3 protein: CATSSDLVYEQYF. DNA of the CDR3: TGTGCCACCAGCAGCGACCTGGTGTACGAGCAGTACTTC.

The gene calls are TRBV7-2 and TRBJ1-2; no definite D call. V was cut by 2 bases and J by 8 bases, with 6 bases left in between. This CDR3 comprises 11 residues. Germline V lookup: CDR1 SGHTA, CDR2 FQGNSA. CDR3 sequence reads: CASSLRRGYTF. CDR3 coding DNA: TGTGCCAGCAGCTTACGTCGGGGCTACACCTTC.

The genes are TRBV11-1 and TRBJ2-7; D gene unclear. CDR1 is SGHAT and CDR2 is FQDESV in the germline V gene (reference sequence). Trimming took 0 bases from V and 2 from J, leaving 5 bases between them. CDR3 length: 13 amino acids. The CDR3 loop is CASSLALTYEQYF. The CDR3 DNA follows: TGTGCCAGCAGCTTAGCTCTAACCTACGAGCAGTACTTC.

The rearrangement joins TRBV24-1 to TRBJ2-1; D ambiguous. This CDR3 has 15 amino acids. The ends were cut back, 2 bases at V and 7 bases at J, with 14 bases in the middle. Germline V CDR1 and CDR2: KGHDR, SFDVKD. The DNA for the CDR3 is TGTGCCACCAGTGATTCCGCCCCACGAGTTAATGAGCAGTTCTTC. Translation gives CATSDSAPRVNEQFF.

The chain's CDR3 is CASSPVGEGDYGYTF. CDR3 in DNA: TGTGCCAGCAGTCCCGTCGGGGAGGGGGACTATGGCTACACCTTC. This chain connects TRBV28 to TRBJ1-2, with D possibly being TRBD1 (6 bases). This CDR3 region has 15 residues. Germline assignment: CDR1 MDHEN and CDR2 SYDVKM. V shed 5 bases and J shed 3 bases, with 16 bases lying between them.

J is TRBJ2-1 and V is TRBV6-4, with D unclear. The CDR3 consists of 13 residues. Trimming stripped 2 bases from V and 9 bases from J, with 11 bases between. In germline, CDR1 is MRHNA, CDR2 SNTAGT. This CDR3 reads CASSDQLLGEQFF. In DNA, the CDR3 is TGTGCCAGCAGTGACCAGCTATTGGGTGAGCAGTTCTTC.

The chain couples TRBV5-4 to TRBJ1-6, with D possibly TRBD1 on 6 matching bases. This CDR3 comprises 16 residues. V lost 1 base to trimming and J lost 7 bases, with 15 bases between them. Germline V lookup: CDR1 SGHNT, CDR2 YYREEE (reference sequence). The CDR3 region is CASSLTAGRGNSPLHF. The CDR3 DNA is TGTGCCAGCAGCTTGACCGCGGGCAGGGGAAATTCACCCCTCCACTTT.

The rearrangement joins TRBV7-3 to TRBJ2-1; D is ambiguous. This CDR3 is 12 amino acids long. Germline CDR1 and CDR2: SGHTA and FQGTGA. Trimming took off 2 bases at V and 7 bases at J, with 6 bases between the two ends. The CDR3 DNA sequence: TGTGCCAGCAGCTTATCGAGGAATGAGCAGTTCTTC. Amino acid sequence: CASSLSRNEQFF.

This clonotype was recorded a few times. The chain links TRBV7-9 to TRBJ1-1; D not certain. This CDR3 has 12 residues. Trimming took 1 base from V and 4 from J, leaving 4 bases between them. The germline gives CDR1 SEHNR, CDR2 FQNEAQ (reference sequence). The CDR3 DNA reads as TGTGCCAGCAGCTTAGGGGTCACTGAAGCTTTCTTT. This codes for CASSLGVTEAFF.

The CDR3 DNA follows: TGTGCCAGCAGTCACGACCCAGGGACCGCGGGGGAGCTGTTTTTT. It specifies CASSHDPGTAGELFF. The chain links TRBV6-2 or TRBV6-3 to TRBJ2-2, with D perhaps TRBD1 or TRBD2 (5 bases each). The germline V gene encodes CDR1 MNHEY and CDR2 SVGEGT. V lost 5 bases and J 8 bases, leaving 18 bases between the germline ends. This CDR3 has 15 residues.

The V gene is TRBV9, the J gene TRBJ2-3; D not certain. V was shortened by 0 bases and J by 6 bases, with 11 bases between the two germline ends. Germline V gene lookup returns CDR1 SGDLS and CDR2 YYNGEE. This CDR3 is built from 14 residues. The CDR3: CASSVVGSTDTQYF. The CDR3 DNA reads TGTGCCAGCAGCGTAGTGGGGTCCACGGATACGCAGTATTTT.

CDR3 coding DNA: TGTGCCAGCAGTTACGCGGGACAGGGAAACACCGGGGAGCTGTTTTTT. This codes for CASSYAGQGNTGELFF. The V gene is TRBV6-2 or TRBV6-3, the J gene TRBJ2-2; TRBD1 matches at 9 bases. The CDR3 has 16 amino acids. J gave up 2 bases and V 2 bases, and 3 bases lay outside the gene matches. Germline CDR1 MNHEY, CDR2 SVGEGT.

V and J are TRBV29-1 and TRBJ1-2, with a tentative D call TRBD1 (6 bases). In germline, CDR1 is SQVTM, CDR2 ANQGSEA. The CDR3 is 14 amino acids. The V and J ends lost 7 bases and 2 bases respectively, with 17 bases between them. CDR3 sequence reads: CSGEVVGQNYGYTF. For the CDR3, the DNA is TGCAGCGGGGAGGTAGTCGGACAGAACTATGGCTACACCTTC.

V is TRBV29-1 and J is TRBJ2-3; D call uncertain. Trimming stripped 0 bases from V and 3 bases from J, with 4 bases between. Germline V gene sequence: CDR1 SQVTM, CDR2 ANQGSEA. The CDR3 contains 12 residues. In nucleotides, the CDR3 is TGCAGCGTTGAAGATTCGACAGATACGCAGTATTTT. It is translated as CSVEDSTDTQYF.

This clonotype has a handful of counts. The V and J genes are TRBV6-4 and TRBJ2-1; tentatively, D is TRBD2 (6 bases). CDR1 and CDR2 from the germline V gene are MRHNA and SNTAGT. Trimming took off 4 bases at V and 0 bases at J, with 10 bases between the two ends. The CDR3 runs 15 residues. For the CDR3, the DNA is TGTGCCAGCAGTGTAGGGACTGGCTCCTACAATGAGCAGTTCTTC. Residues: CASSVGTGSYNEQFF.

This clonotype was seen a single time. The CDR3 DNA follows: TGTGCCATCAGGCCGGACAGGGCGACCTATGGCTACACCTTC. Its translation: CAIRPDRATYGYTF. The chain recombines TRBV10-3 with TRBJ1-2; 8 bases line up with TRBD1. CDR1 ENHRY and CDR2 SYGVKD come from the germline V gene. CDR3 size: 14 residues. V was clipped by 6 bases and J by 4 bases; unmatched bases: 7.

The table lists this clonotype with a few counts. The chain employs TRBV6-1 and TRBJ2-1; D call uncertain. The CDR3 is made up of 12 amino acids. V was shortened by 7 bases and J by 8 bases, with 12 bases between the two germline ends. Germline V gives CDR1 MNHNS, CDR2 SASEGT. CDR3 nucleotides: TGTGCCAGCATCTTGAGAAGGGATGAGCAGTTCTTC. Translation: CASILRRDEQFF.